The T cell receptor beta chain described here comes from a study of blood T cells in healthy people across ages. Every participating donor contributed around 9.5 milliliters of peripheral blood through a draw. A second about 7 to 12 cycle PCR used barcoded and J-beta primers. Through a template-switch adaptor with 12 random nucleotides, each cDNA molecule received a tag. TCRdb re-derived calls from the 5' RACE reads in MiXCR, one entry per CDR3 protein. This repertoire shows about 1.5 million distinct CDR3 sequences, approximately 43% found once; its top ten account for around 4%. The CDR3 runs to 14 residues. Germline V gene sequence: CDR1 MDHEN, CDR2 SYDVKM. Trimming stripped 5 bases from V and 11 bases from J, with 21 bases between. Whole-study results and caveats: PBMCs were not sorted, which prevented a conclusive comparison of naive versus antigen-experienced cells. The study regarded diversity estimates from one million T cells as underestimates.

This clonotype was picked up one time. No antigen is known for it. The sample consisted of blood. The rearrangement uses TRBV28 and TRBJ2-5; possibly TRBD1 for D (7 bases). The sequence was collected from a woman aged 18-29 years in good health. CDR3: CASSVHQGGREQYF. CDR3 DNA: TGTGCCAGCAGTGTACACCAGGGGGGAAGGGAGCAGTACTTC. The full variable domain, with the rest looked up from reference TRBV28 and TRBJ2-5, is DVKVTQSSRYLVKRTGEKVFLECVQDMDHENMFWYRQDPGLGLRLIYFSYDVKMKEKGDIPEGYSVSREKKERFSLILESASTNQTSMYLCASSVHQGGREQYFGPGTRLLVL.